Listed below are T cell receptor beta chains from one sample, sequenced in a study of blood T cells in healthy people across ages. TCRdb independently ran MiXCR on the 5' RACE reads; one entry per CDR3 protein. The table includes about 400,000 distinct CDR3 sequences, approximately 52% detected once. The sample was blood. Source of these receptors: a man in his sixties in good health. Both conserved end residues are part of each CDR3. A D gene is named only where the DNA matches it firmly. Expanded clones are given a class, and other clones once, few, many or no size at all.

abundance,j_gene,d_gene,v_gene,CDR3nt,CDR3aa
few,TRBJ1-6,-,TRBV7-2,TGTGCCAGCAGCTTAGTACAGTATTCTAATTCACCCCTCCACTTT,CASSLVQYSNSPLHF
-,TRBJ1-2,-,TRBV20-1,TGCAGTGCTCTCACAGAAGGGACATTAAACTACGGCTACACCTTC,CSALTEGTLNYGYTF
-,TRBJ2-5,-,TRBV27,TGTGCCAGCAGTTTCCGGGACAAGCGGGAGACCCAGTACTTC,CASSFRDKRETQYF
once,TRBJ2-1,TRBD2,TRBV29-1,TGCAGCGTTGGGACTAGAGTCAATGAGCAGTTCTTC,CSVGTRVNEQFF
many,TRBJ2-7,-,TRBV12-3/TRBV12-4,TGTGCCAGCAGGGGCGGGACACGCAGCTCCTACGAGCAGTACTTC,CASRGGTRSSYEQYF
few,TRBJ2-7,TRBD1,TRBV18,TGTGCCAGCTCACCACAGCAGGGGGCCGAGGAGCAGTACTTC,CASSPQQGAEEQYF
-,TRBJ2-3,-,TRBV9,TGTGCCAGCAGCGTAGGAGGAGTCTTCACAGATACGCAGTATTTT,CASSVGGVFTDTQYF
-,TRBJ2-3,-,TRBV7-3,TGTGCCAGCAGCTCAACCCCTTCCCTGGATACGCAGTATTTT,CASSSTPSLDTQYF
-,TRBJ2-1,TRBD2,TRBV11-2,TGTGCCAGCAGCTTAGTGGACGGGAGGGTACAAGGTGAGCAGTTCTTC,CASSLVDGRVQGEQFF
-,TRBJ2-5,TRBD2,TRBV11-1,TGTGCCAGCAGCCCAGGGCTGGTAGCGGGGGAAGAGACCCAGTACTTC,CASSPGLVAGEETQYF
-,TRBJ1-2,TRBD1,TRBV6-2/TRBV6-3,TGTGCCAGCAGTACGCTCGGACAGGGCGGCTATGGCTACACCTTC,CASSTLGQGGYGYTF
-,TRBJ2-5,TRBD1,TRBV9,TGTGCCAGCAGCCCGGGGACAGAAGTGGCGGCCCAGTACTTC,CASSPGTEVAAQYF
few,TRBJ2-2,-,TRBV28,TGTGCCAGCATCTACAGGAACACCGGGGAGCTGTTTTTT,CASIYRNTGELFF
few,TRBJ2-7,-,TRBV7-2,TGTGCCAGCAGCTTCCCCTCGACAAATTACTACGAGCAGTACTTC,CASSFPSTNYYEQYF
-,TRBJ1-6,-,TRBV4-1,TGCGCCAGCAGCCAAGACTTCGGGGTTCGCTCACCCCTCCACTTT,CASSQDFGVRSPLHF
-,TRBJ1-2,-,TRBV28,TGTGCCAGCAGCCTGGGGGGCTCGAGGGCCTATGGCTACACCTTC,CASSLGGSRAYGYTF
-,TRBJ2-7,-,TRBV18,TGTGCCAGCTCACCATCAACACCCTACGAGCAGTACTTC,CASSPSTPYEQYF
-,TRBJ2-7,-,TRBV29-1,TGCAGCGTCCTCTCACAGGGAAACGAGCAGTACTTC,CSVLSQGNEQYF
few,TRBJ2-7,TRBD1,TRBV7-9,TGTGCCAGCAGCCCGCCGACAGGGGATCCCCTCGAGCAGTACTTC,CASSPPTGDPLEQYF
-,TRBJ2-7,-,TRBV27,TGTGCCTGCAGACCACGCCGGGACATAGTCTACGAGCAGTACTTC,CACRPRRDIVYEQYF
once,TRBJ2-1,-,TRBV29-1,TGCAGCGGTAGTCGGGACTCCGGCTACAATGAGCAGTTCTTC,CSGSRDSGYNEQFF
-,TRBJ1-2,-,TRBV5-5,TGTGCCAGCAGCGCCGACGGAGGCTATGGCTACACCTTC,CASSADGGYGYTF
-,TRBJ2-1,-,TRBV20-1,TGCAGTGCTAGAGGCAGGCAATCCTACAATGAGCAGTTCTTC,CSARGRQSYNEQFF
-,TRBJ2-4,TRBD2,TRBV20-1,TGCAGTGCTGAAGCTCCTGCAACTAGCGGGAGTTCGTACTTC,CSAEAPATSGSSYF
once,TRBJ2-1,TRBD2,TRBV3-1,TGTGCCAGCAGCCAAGATCCTCCGGGACTAGCCCCATACAATGAGCAGTTCTTC,CASSQDPPGLAPYNEQFF
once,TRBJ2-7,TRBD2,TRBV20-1,TGCAGTGCTAGAGTCCCGGGACTAGAGGGCGAGCAGTACTTC,CSARVPGLEGEQYF
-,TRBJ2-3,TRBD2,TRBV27,TGTGCCAGCAGTAGACTAGCGGGACCCGAATCTACGCAGTATTTT,CASSRLAGPESTQYF
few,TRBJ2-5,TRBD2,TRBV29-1,TGCAGCGTTGAAGTGCGGGGGGATGAGACCCAGTACTTC,CSVEVRGDETQYF
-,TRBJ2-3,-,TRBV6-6,TGTGCCAGCAGTGATCAGGGGCCAGATACGCAGTATTTT,CASSDQGPDTQYF
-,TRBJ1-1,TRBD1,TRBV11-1,TGTGCCAGCAGCCTGGGACAGGGGGTGGTCACTGAAGCTTTCTTT,CASSLGQGVVTEAFF
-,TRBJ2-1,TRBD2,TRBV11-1,TGTGCCAGCGACCCTAGCGGGAGTTTGGGTGAGCAGTTCTTC,CASDPSGSLGEQFF
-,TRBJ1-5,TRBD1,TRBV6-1,TGTGCCAGCAGTGCCGGGACAGGTCAGGGTCAGCCCCAGCATTTT,CASSAGTGQGQPQHF
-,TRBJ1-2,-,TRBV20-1,TGCAGTGTCTTTCCTAACTATGGCTACACCTTC,CSVFPNYGYTF
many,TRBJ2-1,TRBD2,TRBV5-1,TGCGCCAGCAGCGTTGGGACTACCCAGAGCTCCTACAATGAGCAGTTCTTC,CASSVGTTQSSYNEQFF
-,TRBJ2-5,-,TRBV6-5,TGTGCCAGCAGTGATCGGGCCAACCAAGGGACCCAGTACTTC,CASSDRANQGTQYF
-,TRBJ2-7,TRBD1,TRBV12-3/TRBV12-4,TGTGCCAGCAGCCCGCGACAGGGACGGAGCGAGCAGTACTTC,CASSPRQGRSEQYF
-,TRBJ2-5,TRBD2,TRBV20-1,TGCAGTGCCCCCGGACTAGCGGGGGGACGGGGAGAGACCCAGTACTTC,CSAPGLAGGRGETQYF
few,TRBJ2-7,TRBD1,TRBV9,TGTGCCAGCAGCGTAGAGCCAGGGGGCCTCTACGAGCAGTACTTC,CASSVEPGGLYEQYF
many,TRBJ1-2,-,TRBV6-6,TGTGCCAGCAGGACGGCAGAGTCGCCATATGGCTACACCTTC,CASRTAESPYGYTF
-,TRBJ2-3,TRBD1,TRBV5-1,TGCGCCAGCAGCTTGCAGGGGGAGTACACAGATACGCAGTATTTT,CASSLQGEYTDTQYF
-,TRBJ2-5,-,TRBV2,TGTGCCAGCAGTGGAGGACAGTTTATCCAAGAGACCCAGTACTTC,CASSGGQFIQETQYF
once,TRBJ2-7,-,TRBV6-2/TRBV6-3,TGTGCCAGCAGCCACGACCCCACAAGGGTATACGAGCAGTACTTC,CASSHDPTRVYEQYF
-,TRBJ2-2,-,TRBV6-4,TGTGCCAGCAGTGCGGGGAACACCGGGGAGCTGTTTTTT,CASSAGNTGELFF
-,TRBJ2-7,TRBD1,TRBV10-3,TGTGCCATCAGTGGGACAGGCTACGGGCAGTACTTC,CAISGTGYGQYF
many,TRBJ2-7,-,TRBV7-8,TGTGCCAGCAGCGCACAGGGGGGGATTAACAATGAGCAGTACTTC,CASSAQGGINNEQYF
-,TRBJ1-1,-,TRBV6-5,TGTGCCAGCAGTTCCGTGACCGTCGGGACTGAAGCTTTCTTT,CASSSVTVGTEAFF
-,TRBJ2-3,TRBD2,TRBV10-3,TGTGCCATCAGTGAGGGACCCGGGATAGCGGGGGCCAGGGATACGCAGTATTTT,CAISEGPGIAGARDTQYF
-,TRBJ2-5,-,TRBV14,TGTGCCAGCAGCCAAGCGATGGAGACCCAGTACTTC,CASSQAMETQYF
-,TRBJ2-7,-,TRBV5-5,TGTGCCAGCAGCCGGACGATGTGGGCCTACGAGCAGTACTTC,CASSRTMWAYEQYF
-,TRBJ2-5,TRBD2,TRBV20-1,TGCAGTGCCTTGGGAGGGTATGGGACCCAGTACTTC,CSALGGYGTQYF
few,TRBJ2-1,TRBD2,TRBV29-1,TGCAGCGTAGGACTAGCGGGAATTGGTGAGCAGTTCTTC,CSVGLAGIGEQFF
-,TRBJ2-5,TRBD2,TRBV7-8,TGTGCCAGCAGCAGGCCGGGACTAGCGGGAGGGCCATCTGGGGTGACCCAGTACTTC,CASSRPGLAGGPSGVTQYF
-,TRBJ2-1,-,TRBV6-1,TGTGCCAGCAGTGAAAGGCGAGGAAGAGGGAATGAGCAGTTCTTC,CASSERRGRGNEQFF
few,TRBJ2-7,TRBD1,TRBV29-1,TGCAGCGTTGTTGACAGGGGCTACGAGCAGTACTTC,CSVVDRGYEQYF